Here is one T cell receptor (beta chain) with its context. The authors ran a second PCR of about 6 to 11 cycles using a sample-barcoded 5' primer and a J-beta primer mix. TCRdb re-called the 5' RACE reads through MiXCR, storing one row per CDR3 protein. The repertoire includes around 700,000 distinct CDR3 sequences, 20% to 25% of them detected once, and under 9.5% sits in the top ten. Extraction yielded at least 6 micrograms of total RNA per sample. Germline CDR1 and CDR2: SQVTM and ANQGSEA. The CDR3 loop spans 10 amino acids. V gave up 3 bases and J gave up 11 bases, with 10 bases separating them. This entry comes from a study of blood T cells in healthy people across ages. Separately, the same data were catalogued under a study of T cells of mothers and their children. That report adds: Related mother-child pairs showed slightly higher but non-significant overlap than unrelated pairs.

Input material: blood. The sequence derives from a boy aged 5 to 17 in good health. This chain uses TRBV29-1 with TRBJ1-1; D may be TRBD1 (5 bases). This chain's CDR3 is CSVEGVEAFF. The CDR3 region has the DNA TGCAGCGTTGAGGGGGTCGAGGCTTTCTTT.